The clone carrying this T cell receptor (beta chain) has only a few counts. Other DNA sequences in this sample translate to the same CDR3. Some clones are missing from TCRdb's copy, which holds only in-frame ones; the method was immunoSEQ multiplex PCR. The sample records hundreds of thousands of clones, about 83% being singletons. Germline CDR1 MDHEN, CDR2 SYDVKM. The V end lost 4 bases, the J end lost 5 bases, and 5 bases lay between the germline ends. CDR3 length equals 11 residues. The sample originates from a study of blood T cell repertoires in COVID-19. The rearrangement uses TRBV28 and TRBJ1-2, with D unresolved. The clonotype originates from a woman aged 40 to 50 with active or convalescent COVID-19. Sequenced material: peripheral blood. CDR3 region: CASSSGYGYTF. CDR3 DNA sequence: TGTGCCAGCAGTTCGGGATATGGCTACACCTTC.